Below, 2 T cell receptor beta chains from the same sample are listed, as sequenced in a study of T cells in Graves' hyperthyroidism and ophthalmopathy. RNA transcripts gave rise to amplified TCR beta CDR3 regions. HTBI primers drove first-round RT-PCR of the TCR CDR3. TCRdb called the multiplex PCR reads again in MiXCR, with one record for every CDR3 protein. This sample has around 390,000 distinct CDR3 sequences, with roughly 15% found just once. The sample taken for sequencing was blood. These receptors all stem from a woman in her twenties or thirties with Graves' ophthalmopathy.

This clonotype was recorded many times. This chain links TRBV28 with TRBJ2-1; D unclear. V was pared by 6 bases and J by 4 bases, with 10 bases between. Germline V gives CDR1 MDHEN, CDR2 SYDVKM. This CDR3 comprises 13 residues. CDR3 sequence: CASRPTAYNEQFF. DNA of the CDR3: TGTGCCAGCAGGCCCACAGCTTACAATGAGCAGTTCTTC.

In its sample, this clonotype was seen many times. This chain connects TRBV7-8 to TRBJ2-7; the D gene is possibly TRBD1 (5 bases). Between the trimmed V and J ends, which lost 5 bases and 5 bases, there was a span of 16 bases. Looked up from germline, CDR1 is SGHVS and CDR2 is FQNEAQ. This CDR3 contains 14 residues. This CDR3 is CASSRRQGNDEQYF. The CDR3 DNA reads as TGTGCCAGCAGCCGCCGGCAGGGAAACGACGAGCAGTACTTC.